Following are 32 T cell receptor beta chains from one sample sequenced in a study of technical replicates of blood from several donors (dated by TCRdb to the late 2010s). The library was prepared using the immunoSEQ multiplex PCR assay. This is the immuneACCESS table as TCRdb keeps it, with only in-frame sequences that have V and J called. A part of the clones is gone; compared with another copy, unresolved V genes explain less than half, and the rest is unexplained. The sample data list roughly 82,000 clones, and approximately 90% of these were observed just once. Roughly 0.27% of the sample lies in the top ten. Sequenced input: T cells isolated from PBMCs. The receptors derive from a human donor in good health.

The chain carries TRBV27 and TRBJ2-7; 9 bases map to TRBD1. The V gene's germline CDR1 is MNHEY and CDR2 SMNVEV (reference sequence). The V gene end was trimmed by 9 bases and the J gene end by 5 bases; junction bases not matched to a gene: 8. This CDR3 contains 13 residues. In nucleotides, the CDR3 is TGTGCCAGTTCTAGGGGACAGGGACACGAGCAGTACTTC. This gives the protein CASSRGQGHEQYF.

The rearrangement uses TRBV15 and TRBJ1-4; the match to TRBD1 covers 7 bases. The V gene's germline CDR1 is LNHNV and CDR2 YYDKDF (reference sequence). The CDR3 runs to 14 residues. The junction had 8 bases not matched to a gene; V was cut back by 6 bases and J by 7 bases. The CDR3 sequence is CATRTGQGGEKLFF. In nucleotides, the CDR3 is TGTGCCACCAGGACGGGGCAGGGGGGTGAAAAACTGTTTTTT.

The chain recombines TRBV6-5 with TRBJ2-5, with 7 bases identical to TRBD2. From germline, CDR1 is MNHEY and CDR2 SVGAGI. The CDR3 totals 12 residues. After removal of 5 bases from V and 3 bases from J, the junction contained 0 bases not matched to a gene. The CDR3 sequence: CASSSGEETQYF. CDR3 in DNA: TGTGCCAGCAGTAGCGGGGAAGAGACCCAGTACTTC.

This clone was observed once. This rearrangement joins TRBV6-5 to TRBJ2-7, with D possibly TRBD2 on 5 matching bases. V lost 0 bases and J lost 5, with 14 bases in between. Germline CDR1 is MNHEY and CDR2 is SVGAGI. CDR3 length equals 15 residues. The chain's CDR3 is CASSYSRRAGDEQYF. As DNA, the CDR3 is TGTGCCAGCAGTTACTCGCGAAGGGCCGGGGACGAGCAGTACTTC.

The V gene is TRBV6-5, the J gene TRBJ1-2; 8 bases are a match to TRBD1. CDR1 is MNHEY and CDR2 is SVGAGI in the germline V gene. V lost 6 bases, J lost 8 bases, and 14 bases stayed unmatched. The CDR3 totals 15 residues. CDR3 region: CASRPHRTGPGGYTF. The CDR3 bases are TGTGCCAGCAGGCCGCACCGGACAGGGCCAGGGGGCTACACCTTC.

The chain has TRBV19 and TRBJ2-1, with 8 nucleotides matching TRBD1. Germline CDR1 is LNHDA and CDR2 is SQIVND (reference sequence). CDR3 size: 15 residues. J gave up 5 bases and V 5 bases, and 8 bases lay outside the gene matches. CDR3 loop: CASSFTGTGNNEQFF. DNA for the CDR3: TGTGCCAGTAGTTTCACCGGGACAGGAAACAATGAGCAGTTCTTC. The full variable domain, in which reference TRBV19 and TRBJ2-1 provide the parts outside the CDR3, is DGGITQSPKYLFRKEGQNVTLSCEQNLNHDAMYWYRQDPGQGLRLIYYSQIVNDFQKGDIAEGYSVSREKKESFPLTVTSAQKNPTAFYLCASSFTGTGNNEQFFGPGTRLTVL.

This chain joins TRBV11-2 and TRBJ2-3; D might be TRBD2 (6 bases). Trimming removed 3 bases at V and 2 bases at J, with 12 bases between. This CDR3 is 15 amino acids long. The germline CDR1 and CDR2 sequences are SGHAT and FQNNGV. The CDR3 reads CASSFGGILTDTQYF. The CDR3 DNA is TGTGCCAGCAGCTTTGGGGGGATTCTCACAGATACGCAGTATTTT.

The J gene is TRBJ1-4, the V gene TRBV14; maybe TRBD1 (5 bases). CDR1 is SGHDN and CDR2 is FVKESK in the germline V gene. The CDR3 spans 13 residues. The ends were cut back, 0 bases at V and 10 bases at J, with 9 bases in the middle. CDR3 coding DNA: TGTGCCAGCAGCCAAGAGGGGAGGGGAAAACTGTTTTTT. It translates to CASSQEGRGKLFF.

This clone was observed a few times. The chain uses TRBV7-6 and TRBJ1-1; 8 bases agree with TRBD1. Germline CDR1 is SGHVS and CDR2 is FNYEAQ. V dropped 4 bases and J dropped 6; count of bases not matched to a gene: 4. The CDR3 is 13 residues long. CDR3 in amino acids: CASSSGGIAEAFF. CDR3 coding DNA: TGTGCCAGCAGCTCAGGGGGCATTGCTGAAGCTTTCTTT.

The rearrangement uses TRBV2 and TRBJ2-7; D is unresolved. V dropped 3 bases and J dropped 3 bases, with 6 bases sitting between them. Germline CDR1 SNHLY, CDR2 FYNNEI. This CDR3 is built from 12 residues. CDR3 region: CASSDRFYEQYF. CDR3 sequence (DNA): TGTGCCAGCAGTGACAGGTTCTACGAGCAGTACTTC.

V gene TRBV15 combines with J gene TRBJ1-1, with D unresolved. V lost 1 base and J lost 7, with 10 bases in between. Germline V gene data show CDR1 as LNHNV and CDR2 as YYDKDF (reference sequence). CDR3 length: 13 residues. The CDR3 spells CATSRVSGIEAFF. CDR3 bases: TGTGCCACCAGCAGAGTCTCGGGAATTGAAGCTTTCTTT. The variable domain in full, with the rest retrieved from reference TRBV15 and TRBJ1-1, is DAMVIQNPRYQVTQFGKPVTLSCSQTLNHNVMYWYQQKSSQAPKLLFHYYDKDFNNEADTPDNFQSRRPNTSFCFLDIRSPGLGDTAMYLCATSRVSGIEAFFGQGTRLTVV.

The chain links TRBV28 to TRBJ1-4; possibly TRBD1 for D (5 bases). Trimming shortened V by 5 bases and J by 11 bases, and 12 bases separated the two germline ends. CDR3 length: 12 amino acids. Germline loops: CDR1 MDHEN, CDR2 SYDVKM. The CDR3 loop is CASSPGVGKLFF. Here the CDR3 DNA reads TGTGCCAGCAGTCCGGGGGTGGGTAAACTGTTTTTT.

The chain carries TRBV6-5 and TRBJ2-5, with D hard to call. The CDR3 has 14 amino acids. The ends were cut back, 0 bases at V and 5 bases at J, with 10 bases in the middle. Germline assignment: CDR1 MNHEY and CDR2 SVGAGI. In DNA form, the CDR3 reads TGTGCCAGCAGTTACTCTGCCCGAGGCGAGACCCAGTACTTC. Translated: CASSYSARGETQYF.

The table lists this clone with a count of one. CDR3 nucleotides: TGTGCCAGCGGGCCAGTAGCCGGGGGAGGCAATGAGCAGTTCTTC. Translating it yields CASGPVAGGGNEQFF. The J gene is TRBJ2-1, the V gene TRBV11-2; tentative D call: TRBD2 (6 bases). Trimming removed 8 bases from V and 6 bases from J, with 20 bases in between. Germline V gene lookup returns CDR1 SGHAT and CDR2 FQNNGV. This CDR3 contains 15 residues. Full variable domain (remainder filled in from reference TRBV11-2 and TRBJ2-1): EAGVAQSPRYKIIEKRQSVAFWCNPISGHATLYWYQQILGQGPKLLIQFQNNGVVDDSQLPKDRFSAERLKGVDSTLKIQPAKLEDSAVYLCASGPVAGGGNEQFFGPGTRLTVL.

The chain has TRBV19 and TRBJ1-1, with D possibly being TRBD1 (5 bases). From germline, CDR1 is LNHDA and CDR2 SQIVND (reference sequence). The CDR3 sequence is 13 residues long. V was pared by 5 bases and J by 0 bases, with 7 bases between. The CDR3 DNA sequence: TGTGCCAGTAGTTCACAGGTGAACACTGAAGCTTTCTTT. As protein: CASSSQVNTEAFF.

The V call is TRBV9, the J call TRBJ1-4, with TRBD1 identical over 8 bases. Germline V CDR1 and CDR2: SGDLS, YYNGEE. V shed 3 bases and J 2 bases; nucleotides not matched to a gene: 6. The CDR3 runs to 16 residues. The CDR3 sequence: CASSADRGSTNEKLFF. In DNA, the CDR3 is TGTGCCAGCAGCGCAGACAGGGGCAGCACTAATGAAAAACTGTTTTTT.

The rearrangement links TRBV5-1 to TRBJ2-7, with 8 bases lining up with TRBD1. This CDR3 contains 14 residues. The V segment lost 4 bases and the J segment 3 bases; nucleotides outside the gene matches: 6. Per germline, CDR1 SGHRS and CDR2 YFSETQ. CDR3 in amino acids: CASSLGQEDYEQYF. The CDR3 DNA sequence: TGCGCCAGCAGCCTGGGACAGGAGGACTACGAGCAGTACTTC.

The chain carries TRBV28 and TRBJ2-3; possibly TRBD1 for D (6 bases). The CDR3 length is 13 residues. V was cut by 6 bases and J by 8 bases, with 15 bases left in between. Germline CDR1 reads MDHEN; CDR2 reads SYDVKM. CDR3 amino acids: CASRPYRDGTQYF. Here the CDR3 DNA reads TGTGCCAGCAGGCCATACAGGGATGGTACGCAGTATTTT.

This clone was found once. The chain employs TRBV30 and TRBJ1-2, with D possibly matching TRBD1 (5 bases). From germline, CDR1 is GTSNPN and CDR2 SVGIG (reference sequence). Trimming stripped 1 base from V and 8 bases from J, with 11 bases between. The CDR3 extends over 12 amino acids. In nucleotides, the CDR3 is TGTGCCTGGAGTGCCCAGGGTTTGGGCTACACCTTC. Translated, it gives CAWSAQGLGYTF.

This clone was seen a single time. This chain links TRBV10-3 with TRBJ2-3; D may be TRBD1 (6 bases). The CDR3 has 16 residues. The V end was cut by 7 bases, the J end by 2 bases, with 19 bases between. Germline lookup yields CDR1 ENHRY and CDR2 SYGVKD. The CDR3 loop reads CAIKGLGQLNTDTQYF. In DNA, the CDR3 is TGTGCCATCAAGGGGCTTGGACAGTTGAACACAGATACGCAGTATTTT.

V usage is TRBV19 and J usage is TRBJ2-3, with TRBD2 identical over 13 bases. Germline V gene lookup returns CDR1 LNHDA and CDR2 SQIVND (reference sequence). The CDR3 runs to 17 residues. The trim removed 4 bases at V and 6 bases at J, leaving 10 bases unmatched. CDR3 amino acids: CASSTGTSGARWDTQYF. CDR3 bases: TGTGCCAGTAGTACGGGGACTAGCGGGGCAAGATGGGATACGCAGTATTTT.

This sequence joins TRBV19 and TRBJ2-7; 9 bases are shared with TRBD1. The CDR3 consists of 14 residues. Germline values: CDR1 LNHDA, CDR2 SQIVND (reference sequence). V lost 6 bases, J lost 1 base, and 4 bases stayed unmatched. In DNA form, the CDR3 reads TGTGCCAGTAGCCCGACAGGGGGGTCCTACGAGCAGTACTTC. It codes for CASSPTGGSYEQYF.

The rearrangement links TRBV5-1 to TRBJ1-6; no clear D gene. V lost 3 bases to trimming and J lost 7 bases, with 17 bases between them. Germline V gene data show CDR1 as SGHRS and CDR2 as YFSETQ. This CDR3 spans 16 amino acids. Here the CDR3 DNA reads TGCGCCAGCAGCTCCGAACCCCCAGGTAGAAATTCACCCCTCCACTTT. As protein: CASSSEPPGRNSPLHF.

This chain uses TRBV7-3 with TRBJ2-1, with 9 bases fitting TRBD2. The CDR3 runs to 14 residues. Per germline, CDR1 SGHTA and CDR2 FQGTGA. With V trimmed by 1 base and J by 11 bases, 6 bases remained unmatched. CDR3: CASSLMPAGGQQFF. The DNA of the CDR3 is TGTGCCAGCAGCTTAATGCCAGCGGGGGGTCAGCAGTTCTTC.

This chain joins TRBV20-1 and TRBJ2-1; tentative D call: TRBD1 (5 bases). V shed 3 bases and J shed 10 bases, with 10 bases lying between them. Germline V gene sequence: CDR1 DFQATT, CDR2 SNEGSKA (reference sequence). There are 11 residues in the CDR3. The CDR3: CSASREWEQFF. The CDR3 DNA is TGCAGTGCTAGCAGGGAATGGGAGCAGTTCTTC.

The chain has TRBV6-5 and TRBJ1-1; possible D gene TRBD1, 6 bases. The CDR3 has 16 amino acids. Germline lookup yields CDR1 MNHEY and CDR2 SVGAGI. Deletions cut 0 bases from V and 3 bases from J, with 14 bases between. The chain's CDR3 is CASSYSIGGYYTEAFF. CDR3 DNA sequence: TGTGCCAGCAGTTACTCGATAGGGGGATACTACACTGAAGCTTTCTTT.

The chain uses TRBV6-6 and TRBJ2-5; 9 bases are a match to TRBD1. Per the germline V gene, CDR1 is MNHNY and CDR2 is SVGAGI (reference sequence). The V and J ends lost 6 bases and 2 bases, in that order; junction bases with no gene match: 7. The CDR3 sequence is 15 residues long. The CDR3 nucleotides read TGTGCCAGCAGCCAGGGGGACAGGGAACAAGAGACCCAGTACTTC. Translating it yields CASSQGDREQETQYF.

V is TRBV5-1 and J is TRBJ2-1; D unresolved. Per germline, CDR1 SGHRS and CDR2 YFSETQ. This CDR3 is built from 11 residues. Trimming shortened V by 2 bases and J by 8 bases, and 5 bases separated the two germline ends. DNA for the CDR3: TGCGCCAGCAGCTTTTTCGATGAGCAGTTCTTC. Protein: CASSFFDEQFF.

V is TRBV27 and J is TRBJ1-1; D may be TRBD1 (5 bases). This CDR3 spans 14 amino acids. Per germline, CDR1 MNHEY and CDR2 SMNVEV (reference sequence). V dropped 5 bases and J dropped 5 bases, with 15 bases sitting between them. CDR3 residues: CASSRAGGGTEAFF. The CDR3 bases are TGTGCCAGCAGTAGGGCCGGGGGTGGGACTGAAGCTTTCTTT.

This chain joins TRBV11-2 and TRBJ2-5; no clear D. V was pared by 2 bases and J by 2 bases, with 12 bases between. The germline gives CDR1 SGHAT, CDR2 FQNNGV. This CDR3 has 15 residues. CDR3 region: CASSLFPEAQETQYF. The DNA of the CDR3 is TGTGCCAGCAGCTTATTCCCTGAGGCTCAAGAGACCCAGTACTTC. The variable domain in full, with the rest retrieved from reference TRBV11-2 and TRBJ2-5, is EAGVAQSPRYKIIEKRQSVAFWCNPISGHATLYWYQQILGQGPKLLIQFQNNGVVDDSQLPKDRFSAERLKGVDSTLKIQPAKLEDSAVYLCASSLFPEAQETQYFGPGTRLLVL.

The CDR3 reads CASSQTYDRSGYGYTF. CDR3 nucleotides: TGCGCCAGCAGCCAAACCTACGACAGGAGCGGCTATGGCTACACCTTC. The chain is built from TRBV4-1 and TRBJ1-2; D might be TRBD1 (6 bases). This CDR3 has 16 amino acids. Germline V gene data show CDR1 as MGHRA and CDR2 as YSYEKL. The V end was cut by 2 bases, the J end by 4 bases, with 17 bases between.

This clone was observed once. The chain uses TRBV19 and TRBJ1-1; D not certain. This CDR3 has 11 residues. Germline V gene sequence: CDR1 LNHDA, CDR2 SQIVND (reference sequence). The germline V and J ends were trimmed by 8 bases and 7 bases, with 11 bases remaining between them. The CDR3 sequence is CASGAVGEAFF. The DNA of the CDR3 is TGTGCCAGTGGAGCGGTTGGTGAAGCTTTCTTT.